Here is one TCR beta chain with its context. Its matching antigen is unknown. Profiled with immunoSEQ multiplex PCR; TCRdb holds only in-frame clones, not every one. This table holds approximately 72,000 clones, 84% found once. CDR1 and CDR2 (germline): MNHNS, SASEGT. The V and J ends lost 7 bases and 6 bases respectively, with 9 bases between them. This CDR3 is built from 12 residues. These data come from a study of OX40 agonist ivuxolimab in advanced cancers. Study-level background: Melanoma, hepatocellular carcinoma, head and neck or renal cell cancer occurred in dose-escalation patients. The study's findings and limits: At doses 0.1 to 3.0 mg/kg, CD4+ and CD8+ clones expanded.

The input for sequencing was CD4+ or CD8+ T cells sorted from blood, taken in a trial of the OX40 agonist ivuxolimab. The gene calls are TRBV6-1 and TRBJ2-2, with no clear D. The clonotype was recovered from an adult with an advanced solid tumor such as melanoma, head and neck, liver or kidney cancer. CDR3 in DNA: TGTGCCAGCACCGTTTGGGCCGGGGAGCTGTTTTTT. It is translated as CASTVWAGELFF.